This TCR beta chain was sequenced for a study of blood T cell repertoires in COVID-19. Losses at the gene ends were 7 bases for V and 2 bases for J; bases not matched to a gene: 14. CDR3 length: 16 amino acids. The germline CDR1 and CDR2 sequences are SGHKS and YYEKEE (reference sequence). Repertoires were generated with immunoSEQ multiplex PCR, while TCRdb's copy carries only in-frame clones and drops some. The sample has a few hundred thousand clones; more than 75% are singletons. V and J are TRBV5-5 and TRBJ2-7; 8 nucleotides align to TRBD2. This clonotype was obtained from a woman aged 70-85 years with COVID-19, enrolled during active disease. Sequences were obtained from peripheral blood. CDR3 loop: CASGGEAGLVTYEQYF. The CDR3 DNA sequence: TGTGCCAGCGGAGGTGAAGCGGGACTAGTTACCTACGAGCAGTACTTC.